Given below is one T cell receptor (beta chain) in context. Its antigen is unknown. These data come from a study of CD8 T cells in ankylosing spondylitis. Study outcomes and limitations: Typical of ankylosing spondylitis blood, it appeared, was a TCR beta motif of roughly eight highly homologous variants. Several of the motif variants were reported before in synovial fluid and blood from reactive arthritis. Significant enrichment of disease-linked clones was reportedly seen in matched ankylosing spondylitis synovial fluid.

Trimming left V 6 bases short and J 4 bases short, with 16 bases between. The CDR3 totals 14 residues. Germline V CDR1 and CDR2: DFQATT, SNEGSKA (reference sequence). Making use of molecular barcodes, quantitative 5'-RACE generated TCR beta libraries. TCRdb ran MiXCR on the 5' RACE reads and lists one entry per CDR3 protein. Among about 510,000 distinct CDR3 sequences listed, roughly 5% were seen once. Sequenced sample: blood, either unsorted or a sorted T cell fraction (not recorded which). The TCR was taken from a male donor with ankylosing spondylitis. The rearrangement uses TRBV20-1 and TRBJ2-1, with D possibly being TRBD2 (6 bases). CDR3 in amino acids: CSASPGGDYNEQFF. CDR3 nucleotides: TGCAGTGCAAGCCCGGGCGGGGATTACAATGAGCAGTTCTTC.